This TCR beta chain was recovered during a study of glioma-infiltrating T cells. Study-level points and caveats: Non-neoplastic patients had below-expected tissue-blood divergence, while all gliomas exceeded expectation.

Trimming at V came to 4 bases and at J to 4 bases, leaving 9 bases not matched to a gene. Germline lookup yields CDR1 MGHRA and CDR2 YSYEKL. CDR3 length equals 16 residues. Amplification of TCR alpha and beta CDR3 regions from RNA used iRepertoire nested multiplex PCR. One-step reverse transcription and amplification started from roughly 100-400 ng of tissue mRNA or PBMC total RNA. In TCRdb, the multiplex PCR reads were re-called with MiXCR into one record per CDR3 protein. This sample has about 140,000 distinct CDR3 sequences, with around 40% found just once. Turning to this clonotype: What it binds is not known.

J is TRBJ2-1 and V is TRBV4-1; 8 nucleotides agree with TRBD1. The sequenced material came from glioma tissue, nonneoplastic brain tissue, or PBMCs (not recorded which). This TCR was sampled from a human donor with low-grade glioma or glioblastoma, undergoing nonglioma brain surgery, or in good health (not recorded which). CDR3 sequence: CASSLSRDRFYNEQFF. CDR3 sequence (DNA): TGCGCCAGCAGCCTATCGCGGGACAGGTTTTACAATGAGCAGTTCTTC.